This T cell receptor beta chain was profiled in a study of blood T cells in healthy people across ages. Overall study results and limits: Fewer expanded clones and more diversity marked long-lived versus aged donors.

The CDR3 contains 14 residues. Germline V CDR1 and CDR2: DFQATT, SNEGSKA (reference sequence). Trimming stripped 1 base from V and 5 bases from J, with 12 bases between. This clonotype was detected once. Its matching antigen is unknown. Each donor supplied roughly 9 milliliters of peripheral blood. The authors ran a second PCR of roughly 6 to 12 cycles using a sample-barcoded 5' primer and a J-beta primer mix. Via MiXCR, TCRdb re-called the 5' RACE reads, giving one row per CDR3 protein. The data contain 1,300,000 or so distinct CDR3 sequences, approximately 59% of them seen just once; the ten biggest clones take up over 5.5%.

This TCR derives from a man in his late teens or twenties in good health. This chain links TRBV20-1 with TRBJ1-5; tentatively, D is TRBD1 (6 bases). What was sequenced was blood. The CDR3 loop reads CSARGVGGDQPQHF. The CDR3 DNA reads TGCAGTGCTAGAGGTGTAGGGGGTGATCAGCCCCAGCATTTT.